These 8 T cell receptor beta chains share one sample of origin, sequenced in a study of T cells after yellow fever vaccination. One entry per CDR3 protein results from TCRdb running MiXCR on the 5' RACE reads. The sample lists 620,000 or so distinct CDR3 sequences; around 12% were seen once. The sample in question was PBMCs, obtained on the day of the yellow fever booster vaccination. Receptors were obtained from a man younger than 40 who received the YFV17D yellow fever vaccine.

This clonotype was detected a few times. This sequence joins TRBV5-1 and TRBJ1-1; TRBD1 might be the D (6 bases). This CDR3 spans 15 amino acids. V was cut by 2 bases and J by 6 bases, with 17 bases left in between. CDR1 SGHRS and CDR2 YFSETQ come from the germline V gene. The CDR3 DNA reads as TGCGCCAGCAGCTTCGGGAGGGGACACCGATCTGAAGCTTTCTTT. Translating it yields CASSFGRGHRSEAFF.

The chain combines TRBV20-1 with TRBJ2-5, with D uncertain. Germline assignment: CDR1 DFQATT and CDR2 SNEGSKA (reference sequence). The CDR3 runs to 12 residues. Deletions cut 3 bases from V and 5 bases from J, with 10 bases between. CDR3 nucleotides: TGCAGTGCTAGGGTCGAGAGCGAGACCCAGTACTTC. Its translation is CSARVESETQYF.

The chain has TRBV7-6 and TRBJ2-1; D could derive from TRBD1 or TRBD2 (5 bases each). Germline V gene data show CDR1 as SGHVS and CDR2 as FNYEAQ. Trimming stripped 5 bases from V and 6 bases from J, with 11 bases between. The CDR3 runs 13 residues. The CDR3 DNA is TGTGCCAGCAGCCCCGAGGGGCGCAATGAGCAGTTCTTC. As protein: CASSPEGRNEQFF.

This clonotype occurred a few times. The chain joins TRBV12-3 or TRBV12-4 to TRBJ2-2, with a weak D call TRBD1 (6 bases). Trimming removed 5 bases at V and 3 bases at J, with 13 bases between. This CDR3 comprises 15 residues. DNA for the CDR3: TGTGCCAGCAGTCCTCCGGGACATTACACCGGGGAGCTGTTTTTT. Its translation: CASSPPGHYTGELFF.

This chain joins TRBV7-2 and TRBJ1-3; 7 nucleotides agree with TRBD1. After removal of 5 bases from V and 8 bases from J, the junction contained 9 bases not matched to a gene. The CDR3 extends over 14 amino acids. CDR1 and CDR2 (germline): SGHTA, FQGNSA. Here the CDR3 reads CASSRTGTADTIYF. The DNA for the CDR3 is TGTGCCAGCAGCCGGACAGGAACGGCGGACACCATATATTTT. The variable domain in full, with the rest retrieved from reference TRBV7-2 and TRBJ1-3, is GAGVSQSPSNKVTEKGKDVELRCDPISGHTALYWYRQSLGQGLEFLIYFQGNSAPDKSGLPSDRFSAERTGGSVSTLTIQRTQQEDSAVYLCASSRTGTADTIYFGEGSWLTVV.

The CDR3 nucleotides are TGCAGTGCTAGAGCCCCCAGCGTCTCCTACAATGAGCAGTTCTTC. This codes for CSARAPSVSYNEQFF. J is TRBJ2-1 and V is TRBV20-1, with unresolved D. Per germline, CDR1 DFQATT and CDR2 SNEGSKA (reference sequence). V was clipped by 1 base and J by 0 bases, with 10 bases between them. The CDR3 spans 15 residues.

This clonotype was seen a handful of times. The chain carries TRBV3-1 and TRBJ2-7; D possibly corresponds to TRBD1 (6 bases). V lost 1 base and J 0 bases, leaving 13 bases between the germline ends. Germline V gene lookup returns CDR1 LGHDT and CDR2 YNNKEL (reference sequence). The CDR3 consists of 16 residues. The CDR3 DNA is TGTGCCAGCAGCCAAGTTCGTACAGGGACCTCCTACGAGCAGTACTTC. As protein: CASSQVRTGTSYEQYF.

The rearrangement joins TRBV6-1 to TRBJ2-7; 10 nucleotides line up with TRBD2. Germline CDR1 MNHNS, CDR2 SASEGT. V shed 7 bases and J 6 bases; nucleotides not matched to a gene: 9. The CDR3 totals 14 residues. CDR3 residues: CASIESGRAGEQYF. The CDR3, as DNA: TGTGCCAGCATAGAAAGCGGGAGGGCCGGCGAGCAGTACTTC.